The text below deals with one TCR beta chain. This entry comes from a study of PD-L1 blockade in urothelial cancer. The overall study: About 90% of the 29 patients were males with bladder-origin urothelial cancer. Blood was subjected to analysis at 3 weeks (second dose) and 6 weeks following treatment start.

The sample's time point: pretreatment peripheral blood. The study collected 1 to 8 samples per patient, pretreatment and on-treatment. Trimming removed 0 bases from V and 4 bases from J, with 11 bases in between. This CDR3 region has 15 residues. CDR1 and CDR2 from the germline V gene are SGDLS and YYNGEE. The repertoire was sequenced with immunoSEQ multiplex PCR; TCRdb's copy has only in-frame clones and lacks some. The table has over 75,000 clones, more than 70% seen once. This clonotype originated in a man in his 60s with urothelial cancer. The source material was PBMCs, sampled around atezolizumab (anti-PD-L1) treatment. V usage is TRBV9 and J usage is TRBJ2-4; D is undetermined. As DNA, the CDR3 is TGTGCCAGCAGCGTAGGAGAGTTTTCGAAAAACATTCAGTACTTC. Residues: CASSVGEFSKNIQYF. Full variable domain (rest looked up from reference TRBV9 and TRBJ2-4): DSGVTQTPKHLITATGQRVTLRCSPRSGDLSVYWYQQSLDQGLQFLIQYYNGEERAKGNILERFSAQQFPDLHSELNLSSLELGDSALYFCASSVGEFSKNIQYFGAGTRLSVL.